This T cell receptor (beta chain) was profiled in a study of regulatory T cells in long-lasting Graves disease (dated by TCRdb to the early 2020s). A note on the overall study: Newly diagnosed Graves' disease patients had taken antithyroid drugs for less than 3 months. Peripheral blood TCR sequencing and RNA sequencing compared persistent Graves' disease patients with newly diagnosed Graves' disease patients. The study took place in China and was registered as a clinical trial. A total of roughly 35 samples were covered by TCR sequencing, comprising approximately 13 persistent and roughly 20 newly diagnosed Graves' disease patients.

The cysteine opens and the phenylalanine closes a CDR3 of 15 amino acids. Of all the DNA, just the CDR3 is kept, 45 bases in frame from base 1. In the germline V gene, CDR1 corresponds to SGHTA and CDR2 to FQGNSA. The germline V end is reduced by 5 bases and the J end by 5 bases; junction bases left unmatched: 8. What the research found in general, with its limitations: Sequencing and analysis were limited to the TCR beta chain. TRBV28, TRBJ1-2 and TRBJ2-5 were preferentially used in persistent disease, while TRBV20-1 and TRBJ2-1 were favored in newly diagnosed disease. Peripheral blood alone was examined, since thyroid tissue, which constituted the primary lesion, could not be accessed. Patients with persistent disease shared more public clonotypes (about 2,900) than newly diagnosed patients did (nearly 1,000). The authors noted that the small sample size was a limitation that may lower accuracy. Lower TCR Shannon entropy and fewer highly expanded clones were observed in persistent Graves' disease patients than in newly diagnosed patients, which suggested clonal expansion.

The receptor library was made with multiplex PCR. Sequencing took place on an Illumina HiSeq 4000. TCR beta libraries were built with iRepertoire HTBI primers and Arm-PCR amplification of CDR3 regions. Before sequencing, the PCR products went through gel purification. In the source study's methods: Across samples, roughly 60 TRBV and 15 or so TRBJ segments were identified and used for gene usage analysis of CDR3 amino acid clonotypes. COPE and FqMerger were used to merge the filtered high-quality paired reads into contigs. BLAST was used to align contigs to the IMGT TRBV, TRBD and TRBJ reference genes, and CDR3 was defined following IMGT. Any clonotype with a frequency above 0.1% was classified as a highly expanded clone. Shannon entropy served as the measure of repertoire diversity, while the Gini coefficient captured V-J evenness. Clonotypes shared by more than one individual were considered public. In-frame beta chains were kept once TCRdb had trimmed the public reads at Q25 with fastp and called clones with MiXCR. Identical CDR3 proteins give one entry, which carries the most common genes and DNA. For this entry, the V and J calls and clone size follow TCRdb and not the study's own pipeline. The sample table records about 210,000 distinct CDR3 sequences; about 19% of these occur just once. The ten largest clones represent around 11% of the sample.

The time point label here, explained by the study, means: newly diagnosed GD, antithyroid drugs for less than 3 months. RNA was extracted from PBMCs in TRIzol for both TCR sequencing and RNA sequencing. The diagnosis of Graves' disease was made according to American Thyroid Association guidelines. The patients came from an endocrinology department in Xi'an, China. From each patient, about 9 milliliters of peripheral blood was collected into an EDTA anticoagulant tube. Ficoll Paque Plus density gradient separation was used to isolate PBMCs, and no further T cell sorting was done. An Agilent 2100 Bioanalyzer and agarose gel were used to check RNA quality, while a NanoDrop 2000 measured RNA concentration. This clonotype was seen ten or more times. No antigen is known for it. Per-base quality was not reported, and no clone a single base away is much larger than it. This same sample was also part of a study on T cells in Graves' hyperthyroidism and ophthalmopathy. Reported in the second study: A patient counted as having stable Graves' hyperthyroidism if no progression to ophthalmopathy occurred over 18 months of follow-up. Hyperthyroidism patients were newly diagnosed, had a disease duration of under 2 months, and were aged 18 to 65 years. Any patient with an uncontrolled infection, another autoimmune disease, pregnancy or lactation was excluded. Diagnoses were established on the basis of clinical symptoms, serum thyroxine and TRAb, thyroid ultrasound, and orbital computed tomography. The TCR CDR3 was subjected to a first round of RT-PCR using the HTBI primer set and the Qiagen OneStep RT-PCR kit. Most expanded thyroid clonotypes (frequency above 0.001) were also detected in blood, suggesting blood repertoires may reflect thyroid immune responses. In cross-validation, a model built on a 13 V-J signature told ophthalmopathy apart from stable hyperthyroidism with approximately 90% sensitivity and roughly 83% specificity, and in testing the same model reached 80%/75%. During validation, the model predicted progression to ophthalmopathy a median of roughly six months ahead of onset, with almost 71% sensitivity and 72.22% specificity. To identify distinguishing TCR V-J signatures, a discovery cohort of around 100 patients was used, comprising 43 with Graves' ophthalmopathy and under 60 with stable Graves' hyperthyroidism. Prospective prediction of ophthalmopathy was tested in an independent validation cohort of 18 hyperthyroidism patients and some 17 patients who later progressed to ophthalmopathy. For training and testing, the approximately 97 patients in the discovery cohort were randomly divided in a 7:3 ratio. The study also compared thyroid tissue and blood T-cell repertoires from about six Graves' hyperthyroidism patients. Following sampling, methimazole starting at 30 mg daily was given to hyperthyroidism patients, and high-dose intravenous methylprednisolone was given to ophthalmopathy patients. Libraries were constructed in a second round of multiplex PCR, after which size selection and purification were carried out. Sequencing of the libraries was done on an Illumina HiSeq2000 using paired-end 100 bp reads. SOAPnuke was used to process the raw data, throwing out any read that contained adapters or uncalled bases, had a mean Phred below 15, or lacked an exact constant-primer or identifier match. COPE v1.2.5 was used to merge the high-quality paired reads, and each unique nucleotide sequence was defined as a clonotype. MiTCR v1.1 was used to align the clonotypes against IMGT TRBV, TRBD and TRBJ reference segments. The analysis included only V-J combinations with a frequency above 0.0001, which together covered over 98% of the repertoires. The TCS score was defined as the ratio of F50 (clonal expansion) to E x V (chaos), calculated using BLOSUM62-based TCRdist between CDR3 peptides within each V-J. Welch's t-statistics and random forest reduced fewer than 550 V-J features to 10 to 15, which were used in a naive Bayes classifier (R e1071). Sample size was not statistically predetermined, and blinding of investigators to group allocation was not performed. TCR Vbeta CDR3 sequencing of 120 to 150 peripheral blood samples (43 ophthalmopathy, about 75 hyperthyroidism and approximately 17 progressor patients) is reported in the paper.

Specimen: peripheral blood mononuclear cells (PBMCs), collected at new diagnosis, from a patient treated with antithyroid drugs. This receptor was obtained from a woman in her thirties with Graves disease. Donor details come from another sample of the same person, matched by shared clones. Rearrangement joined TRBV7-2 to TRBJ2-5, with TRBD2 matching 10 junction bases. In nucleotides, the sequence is TGTGCCAGCAGCCCTGTAGCGGGAGGATGGGAGACCCAGTACTTC. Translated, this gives CASSPVAGGWETQYF. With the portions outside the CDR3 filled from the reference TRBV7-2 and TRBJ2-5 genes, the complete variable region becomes GAGVSQSPSNKVTEKGKDVELRCDPISGHTALYWYRQSLGQGLEFLIYFQGNSAPDKSGLPSDRFSAERTGGSVSTLTIQRTQQEDSAVYLCASSPVAGGWETQYFGPGTRLLVL.